These T cell receptor beta chains were read from a single sample in a study of PD-L1 blockade in urothelial cancer. Assay: immunoSEQ multiplex PCR; the TCRdb copy retains only in-frame clones and omits some. Here the sample spans 25,000 to 30,000 clones, 79% being singletons. The input for sequencing was PBMCs, taken around atezolizumab (anti-PD-L1) treatment. These receptors originate from a man aged 65 to 79 with urothelial cancer. Both conserved end residues are part of each CDR3. D genes are given only for firm matches. Expanded clones get a size class; other rows say once, few or many, or leave the size out.

TRBV9	TRBJ2-1	TRBD1	NA	CASSVNRYGDRGRDEQFF	TGTGCCAGCAGCGTAAATCGGTATGGGGACAGGGGGAGGGATGAGCAGTTCTTC
TRBV28	TRBJ2-7	TRBD2	NA	CASSLSASGTYEQYF	TGTGCCAGCAGTTTATCTGCTAGCGGGACCTACGAGCAGTACTTC
TRBV30	TRBJ1-1	TRBD1	NA	CASQTGLNTEAFF	TGTGCCTCGCAGACAGGGCTAAACACTGAAGCTTTCTTT
TRBV5-1	TRBJ2-3	TRBD2	NA	CASSLRPSGGTDTQYF	TGCGCCAGCAGCTTGCGTCCGAGCGGGGGAACAGATACGCAGTATTTT
TRBV7-2	TRBJ2-3	NA	NA	CASSLVDRTQYF	TGTGCCAGCAGCTTAGTTGATCGGACGCAGTATTTT
TRBV6-6	TRBJ1-1	NA	NA	CASRNPPGNTEAFF	TGTGCCAGCAGAAACCCCCCAGGGAACACTGAAGCTTTCTTT
TRBV2	TRBJ1-2	NA	NA	CASSSDRRYGYTF	TGTGCCAGCAGTTCCGACAGGAGGTATGGCTACACCTTC
TRBV7-2	TRBJ2-2	NA	NA	CASSLDPSPLADTGELFF	TGTGCCAGCAGCTTAGATCCTTCCCCCTTGGCGGACACCGGGGAGCTGTTTTTT
TRBV27	TRBJ2-7	NA	NA	CASGKGNTPYEQYF	TGTGCCAGCGGGAAGGGGAACACCCCCTACGAGCAGTACTTC
TRBV4-1	TRBJ2-1	TRBD2	NA	CASSQGLANNEQFF	TGCGCCAGCAGCCAAGGACTAGCCAACAATGAGCAGTTCTTC
TRBV20-1	TRBJ1-3	NA	NA	CSAEQGNTIYF	TGCAGTGCTGAACAGGGAAACACCATATATTTT
TRBV27	TRBJ2-3	NA	NA	CASTLQGSDTQYF	TGTGCCAGCACCCTCCAGGGGTCAGATACGCAGTATTTT
TRBV4-3	TRBJ2-7	TRBD2	NA	CASSQEGLGRRPYEQYF	TGCGCCAGCAGCCAAGAGGGACTAGGACGGAGGCCATACGAGCAGTACTTC
TRBV4-3	TRBJ2-5	TRBD2	NA	CASSQNSGISATQYF	TGCGCCAGCAGCCAGAATAGCGGGATCTCTGCCACCCAGTACTTC
TRBV7-2	TRBJ2-3	TRBD1	NA	CASSPGQGRPPFTDTQYF	TGTGCCAGCAGCCCCGGACAGGGGAGGCCACCATTCACAGATACGCAGTATTTT
TRBV2	TRBJ2-7	NA	NA	CASSELYEQYF	TGTGCCAGCAGTGAACTCTACGAGCAGTACTTC
TRBV5-8	TRBJ2-1	NA	NA	CASSSYVGGAGYEQFF	TGTGCCAGCAGCTCATACGTAGGGGGGGCTGGCTATGAGCAGTTCTTC
TRBV6-1	TRBJ1-5	NA	NA	CASSDGVFSNQPQHF	TGTGCCAGCAGTGACGGGGTCTTCTCCAATCAGCCCCAGCATTTT
TRBV11-3	TRBJ1-4	NA	NA	CASSLYGSEKLFF	TGTGCCAGCAGCTTATACGGGAGTGAAAAACTGTTTTTT
TRBV21-1	TRBJ2-6	NA	NA	CASSGQVVSGANVLTF	TGTGCCAGCAGCGGACAGGTCGTCTCTGGGGCCAACGTCCTGACTTTC
TRBV10-3	TRBJ2-1	TRBD1	NA	CAISESGQGGYEQFF	TGTGCCATCAGTGAGTCGGGACAGGGGGGCTATGAGCAGTTCTTC
TRBV11-3	TRBJ1-2	TRBD1	NA	CASSPIGDRGRGYTF	TGTGCCAGCAGCCCGATCGGGGACAGGGGAAGAGGCTACACCTTC
TRBV5-4	TRBJ2-5	NA	once	CASSLESGRKETQYF	TGTGCCAGCAGCTTGGAATCAGGGAGGAAAGAGACCCAGTACTTC
TRBV19	TRBJ2-6	NA	NA	CASSIGGNSGANVLTF	TGTGCCAGTAGTATAGGAGGTAACTCTGGGGCCAACGTCCTGACTTTC
TRBV9	TRBJ2-1	NA	NA	CASSAPSSSYNEQFF	TGTGCCAGCAGCGCCCCTTCCAGCTCCTACAATGAGCAGTTCTTC
TRBV7-9	TRBJ2-1	TRBD2	NA	CASSPISGRRGEQFF	TGTGCCAGCAGTCCCATTAGCGGGAGGAGGGGTGAGCAGTTCTTC
TRBV6-5	TRBJ2-2	NA	NA	CANCPGELFF	TGTGCCAACTGCCCCGGGGAGCTGTTTTTT
TRBV5-1	TRBJ2-2	TRBD1	NA	CASSLSYRGTGELFF	TGCGCCAGCAGCTTGAGCTACAGGGGAACCGGGGAGCTGTTTTTT
TRBV10-3	TRBJ2-7	TRBD2	NA	CAISESGGGTYEQYF	TGTGCCATCAGTGAGTCGGGGGGGGGAACCTACGAGCAGTACTTC
TRBV4-3	TRBJ1-2	NA	NA	CASSQDSYGGQTSGYTF	TGCGCCAGCAGCCAAGATTCTTACGGAGGGCAGACTAGCGGCTACACCTTC
TRBV5-1	TRBJ2-5	TRBD1	NA	CASSLWTGVKTQYF	TGCGCCAGCAGCCTGTGGACAGGGGTGAAGACCCAGTACTTC
TRBV7-2	TRBJ1-1	NA	NA	CASSLKSGTEAFF	TGTGCCAGCAGCTTAAAGTCAGGGACTGAAGCTTTCTTT
TRBV4-3	TRBJ2-7	TRBD2	once	CASSQHGLEADEQYF	TGCGCCAGCAGCCAACACGGACTAGAAGCTGACGAGCAGTACTTC
TRBV7-9	TRBJ1-4	TRBD1	NA	CASSEGQSGNEKLFF	TGTGCCAGCAGCGAGGGACAGTCGGGAAATGAAAAACTGTTTTTT
TRBV28	TRBJ2-7	NA	NA	CASTHPGTRVFGEQYF	TGTGCCAGCACCCATCCGGGCACCAGGGTATTCGGCGAGCAGTACTTC
TRBV7-2	TRBJ1-5	NA	NA	CASSLVRNQPQHF	TGTGCCAGCAGCTTGGTCAGGAATCAGCCCCAGCATTTT
TRBV11-2	TRBJ1-2	TRBD1	NA	CASGRRQGWASGYTF	TGTGCCAGCGGCCGGAGACAGGGATGGGCAAGTGGCTACACCTTC
TRBV9	TRBJ1-2	NA	NA	CASSAGGGISNYGYTF	TGTGCCAGCAGCGCAGGCGGGGGCATATCTAACTATGGCTACACCTTC
TRBV5-4	TRBJ2-1	TRBD2	NA	CASSLRLAGGLGNEQFF	TGTGCCAGCAGCCTTCGACTAGCGGGGGGTTTAGGCAATGAGCAGTTCTTC
TRBV6-6	TRBJ2-1	TRBD2	NA	CASSPGLAGEDEQFF	TGTGCCAGCAGTCCGGGACTAGCGGGAGAAGACGAGCAGTTCTTC
TRBV10-2	TRBJ1-5	NA	medium-sized	CASSELAVAQPQHF	TGCGCCAGCAGTGAGTTGGCAGTGGCTCAGCCCCAGCATTTT
TRBV11-3	TRBJ2-7	NA	once	CASSLDLLRGSLEQYF	TGTGCCAGCAGCTTAGATCTACTCAGGGGAAGTCTCGAGCAGTACTTC
TRBV7-3	TRBJ1-1	NA	NA	CASSSPGEGTEAFF	TGTGCCAGCAGCTCCCCGGGAGAAGGGACTGAAGCTTTCTTT
TRBV2	TRBJ2-4	NA	NA	CASSGGLVDKNIQYF	TGTGCCAGCAGTGGAGGGTTGGTAGACAAAAACATTCAGTACTTC
TRBV5-1	TRBJ1-5	NA	NA	CASSPTQGQGQPQHF	TGCGCCAGCAGCCCTACACAGGGTCAAGGTCAGCCCCAGCATTTT
TRBV28	TRBJ2-3	TRBD2	NA	CASSSARLAGGPDTQYF	TGTGCCAGCAGTTCCGCAAGACTAGCGGGAGGGCCAGATACGCAGTATTTT
TRBV2	TRBJ1-1	NA	NA	CASSGGRAASTEAFF	TGTGCCAGCAGTGGGGGCCGGGCCGCAAGCACTGAAGCTTTCTTT
TRBV14	TRBJ1-1	NA	NA	CASSQDRQGNTEAFF	TGTGCCAGCAGCCAAGATCGGCAGGGGAACACTGAAGCTTTCTTT
TRBV4-1	TRBJ2-7	TRBD1	NA	CASRGTGGPEQYF	TGCGCCAGCAGAGGGACAGGGGGCCCCGAGCAGTACTTC
TRBV11-2	TRBJ1-4	NA	NA	CASSLDPQALEKLFF	TGTGCCAGCAGCTTAGATCCACAGGCCCTTGAAAAACTGTTTTTT
TRBV29-1	TRBJ2-5	TRBD2	once	CSVEASSGGNPRETQYF	TGCAGCGTTGAAGCTAGTAGCGGGGGTAATCCAAGGGAGACCCAGTACTTC